These 8 T cell receptor beta chains were sequenced from one sample in a study of response to subunit inactivated influenza vaccine. TCRdb re-called the RT-PCR reads through MiXCR, storing one row per CDR3 protein. This table has 500,000 to 650,000 distinct CDR3 sequences, around 8% appearing once. This sample comprised PBMCs from blood, obtained roughly 24 months after vaccination. The receptors here all came from a man aged 45-69 years who received an inactivated influenza vaccine.

The genes are TRBV7-2 and TRBJ1-2, with 9 bases that match TRBD1. This CDR3 spans 14 amino acids. J lost 8 bases, V lost 6 bases, and 10 bases had no gene match. Germline assignment: CDR1 SGHTA and CDR2 FQGNSA. The CDR3 DNA reads as TGTGCCAGCAGACACCGGGACAGGGTACACGGCTACACCTTC. It specifies CASRHRDRVHGYTF.

The rearrangement uses TRBV7-6 and TRBJ2-7; no clear D gene. V dropped 6 bases and J dropped 5 bases, with 17 bases sitting between them. Germline CDR1 is SGHVS and CDR2 is FNYEAQ. This CDR3 is 14 amino acids long. DNA for the CDR3: TGTGCCAGCAGTCAGACGATCGGGTTTCACGAGCAGTACTTC. The encoded protein is CASSQTIGFHEQYF.

This clonotype was detected only a few times. The chain carries TRBV3-1 and TRBJ1-2; D unresolved. Trimming took 1 base from V and 5 from J, leaving 11 bases between them. Germline V gives CDR1 LGHDT, CDR2 YNNKEL (reference sequence). The CDR3 consists of 14 residues. CDR3 DNA sequence: TGTGCCAGCAGCCAAGGGGCAGTCGAATATGGCTACACCTTC. Amino acids: CASSQGAVEYGYTF.

This sequence joins TRBV12-3 or TRBV12-4 and TRBJ1-2; maybe TRBD1 (5 bases). The CDR3 spans 15 residues. Trimming pared 1 base from V and 5 bases from J, leaving 14 bases between. DNA for the CDR3: TGTGCCAGCAGTTTAGTAACAGGCAACCCTTATGGCTACACCTTC. Protein: CASSLVTGNPYGYTF.

The rearrangement joins TRBV7-9 to TRBJ2-5, with TRBD2 matching over 10 bases. The CDR3 runs to 14 residues. Germline V gives CDR1 SEHNR, CDR2 FQNEAQ (reference sequence). V shed 6 bases, J shed 5 bases, and the junction held 6 bases outside the gene matches. CDR3 coding DNA: TGTGCCAGCAGAAAAGCGGGGGGGATGGAGACCCAGTACTTC. Translation: CASRKAGGMETQYF.

The chain couples TRBV4-2 to TRBJ1-5, with D tentatively TRBD1 (6 bases). The V end was cut by 0 bases, the J end by 6 bases, with 15 bases between. Per the germline V gene, CDR1 is LGHNA and CDR2 is YNFKEQ. The length of the CDR3 is 16 residues. The CDR3 sequence: CASSQDKQGRGQPQHF. CDR3 nucleotides: TGTGCCAGCAGCCAAGATAAGCAGGGGAGAGGTCAGCCCCAGCATTTT.

This rearrangement joins TRBV6-2 or TRBV6-3 to TRBJ1-1; unclear D gene. The V gene's germline CDR1 is MNHEY and CDR2 SVGEGT. V lost 2 bases and J 7 bases, leaving 14 bases between the germline ends. The CDR3 extends over 14 amino acids. CDR3 sequence reads: CASSYRREYIEAFF. The CDR3 coding sequence is TGTGCCAGCAGTTACCGGAGGGAGTATATTGAAGCTTTCTTT.

This clonotype was seen repeatedly, ten times or more. The chain joins TRBV12-3 or TRBV12-4 to TRBJ1-4; 9 bases agree with TRBD1. The CDR3 loop spans 15 amino acids. Losses at the gene ends were 6 bases for V and 7 bases for J; bases not matched to a gene: 9. CDR3 region: CASSPGTGIGEKLFF. Here the CDR3 DNA reads TGTGCCAGCAGCCCCGGGACAGGGATAGGTGAAAAACTGTTTTTT.